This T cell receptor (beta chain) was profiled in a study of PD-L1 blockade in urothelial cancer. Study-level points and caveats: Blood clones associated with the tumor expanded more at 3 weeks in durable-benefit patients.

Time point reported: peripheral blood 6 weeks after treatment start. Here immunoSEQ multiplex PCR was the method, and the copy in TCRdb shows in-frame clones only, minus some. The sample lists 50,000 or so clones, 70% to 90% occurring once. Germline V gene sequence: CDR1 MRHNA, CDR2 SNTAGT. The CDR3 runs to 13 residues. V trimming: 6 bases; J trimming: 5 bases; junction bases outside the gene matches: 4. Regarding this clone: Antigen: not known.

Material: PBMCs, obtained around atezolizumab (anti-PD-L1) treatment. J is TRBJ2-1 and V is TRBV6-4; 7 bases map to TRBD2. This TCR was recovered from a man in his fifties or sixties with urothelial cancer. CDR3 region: CASSRDYNNEQFF. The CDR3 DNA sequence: TGTGCCAGCAGCCGGGACTACAACAATGAGCAGTTCTTC.